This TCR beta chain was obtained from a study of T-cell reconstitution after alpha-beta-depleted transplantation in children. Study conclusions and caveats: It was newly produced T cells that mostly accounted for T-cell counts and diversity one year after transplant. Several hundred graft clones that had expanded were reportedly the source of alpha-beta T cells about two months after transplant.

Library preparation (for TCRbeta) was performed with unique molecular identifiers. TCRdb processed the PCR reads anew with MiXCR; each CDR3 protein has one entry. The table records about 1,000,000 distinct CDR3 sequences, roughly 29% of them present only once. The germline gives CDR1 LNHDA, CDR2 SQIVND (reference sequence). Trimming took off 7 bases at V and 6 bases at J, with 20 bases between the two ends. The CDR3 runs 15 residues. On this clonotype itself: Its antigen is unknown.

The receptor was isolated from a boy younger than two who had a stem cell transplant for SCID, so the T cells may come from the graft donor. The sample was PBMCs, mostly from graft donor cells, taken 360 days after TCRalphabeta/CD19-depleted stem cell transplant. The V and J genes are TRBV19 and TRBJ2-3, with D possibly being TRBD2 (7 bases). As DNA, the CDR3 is TGTGCCAGTAAGGTCCCCGGGGGGCCCTCGGATACGCAGTATTTT. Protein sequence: CASKVPGGPSDTQYF. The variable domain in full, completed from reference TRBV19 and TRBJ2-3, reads DGGITQSPKYLFRKEGQNVTLSCEQNLNHDAMYWYRQDPGQGLRLIYYSQIVNDFQKGDIAEGYSVSREKKESFPLTVTSAQKNPTAFYLCASKVPGGPSDTQYFGPGTRLTVL.